The 3 T cell receptor beta chains below come from one sample, sequenced in a study of T cell responses to AZD1222 COVID-19 vaccine. Clones were sequenced by immunoSEQ multiplex PCR, and TCRdb holds only the in-frame ones, with some missing. The sample contains about 200,000 clones, 93% of which appear only once. Sequencing used peripheral blood, obtained 28 days after the second AZD1222 dose. The source is an adult who received the AZD1222 COVID-19 vaccine.

This chain links TRBV7-3 with TRBJ2-2; D is perhaps TRBD1 (6 bases). CDR3 size: 14 residues. Trimming shortened V by 7 bases and J by 2 bases, and 11 bases separated the two germline ends. The germline V gene has CDR1 SGHTA and CDR2 FQGTGA. Here the CDR3 reads CASKAGVNTGELFF. CDR3 DNA: TGTGCCAGCAAGGCAGGGGTTAACACCGGGGAGCTGTTTTTT.

The chain employs TRBV3-1 (or the pseudogene TRBV3-2) and TRBJ1-2; TRBD1 might be the D (5 bases). Per the germline V gene, CDR1 is LGHDT and CDR2 is YNNKEL (reference sequence). CDR3 length: 13 amino acids. Trimming removed 3 bases at V and 4 bases at J, with 9 bases between. This CDR3 reads CASSHPDIYGYTF. DNA for the CDR3: TGTGCCAGCAGCCATCCGGACATCTATGGCTACACCTTC.

J is TRBJ1-5 and V is TRBV2; D perhaps matches TRBD1 (5 bases). Trimming stripped 1 base from V and 4 bases from J, with 8 bases between. Germline V gives CDR1 SNHLY, CDR2 FYNNEI. CDR3 size: 14 residues. Written as DNA, the CDR3 is TGTGCCAGCAGTGAAGGACAGAGTAATCAGCCCCAGCATTTT. It specifies CASSEGQSNQPQHF.